These T cell receptor beta chains were read from a single sample in a study of T cell clones after liver transplantation. TCRdb's copy holds only in-frame clones and misses some; the assay was immunoSEQ multiplex PCR. Among more than 95,000 clones listed, around 86% were seen once. The material was CD4+ T cells from blood, obtained before liver transplant. These receptors were obtained from a human donor who received a liver transplant. The CDR3 runs from the conserved cysteine through the conserved F or W. Fields, in order: clone size, CDR3 length, V gene, J gene, D gene, CDR3 DNA, CDR3 protein. D genes are given only for firm matches. The size entry is marked missing in some rows and otherwise reads once, few, many or a size class.

clone_size: .
cdr3_length: 14
v_call: TRBV5-1
j_call: TRBJ1-2
d_call: TRBD1
cdr3_nt: TGCGCCAGCGGGACAGGGGGAGACTACTATGGCTACACCTTC
cdr3_aa: CASGTGGDYYGYTF

clone_size: .
cdr3_length: 14
v_call: TRBV6-5
j_call: TRBJ1-6
d_call: .
cdr3_nt: TGTGCCAGCAAGGACGGGCAGCCTAATTCACCCCTCCACTTT
cdr3_aa: CASKDGQPNSPLHF

clone_size: .
cdr3_length: 11
v_call: TRBV20-1
j_call: TRBJ1-2
d_call: .
cdr3_nt: TGCAGTGCTACTACTTCCTATGGCTACACCTTC
cdr3_aa: CSATTSYGYTF

clone_size: few
cdr3_length: 15
v_call: TRBV2
j_call: TRBJ2-5
d_call: .
cdr3_nt: TGTGCCAGCGTTAGGTCGAGGACAAGGGGCGAGACCCAGTACTTC
cdr3_aa: CASVRSRTRGETQYF

clone_size: .
cdr3_length: 15
v_call: TRBV6-6
j_call: TRBJ2-7
d_call: .
cdr3_nt: TGTGCCAGCAGACCGTCATGGGGGTCTCTCTACGAGCAGTACTTC
cdr3_aa: CASRPSWGSLYEQYF

clone_size: .
cdr3_length: 12
v_call: TRBV29-1
j_call: TRBJ2-3
d_call: .
cdr3_nt: TGCAGCGTTGAGGCTTATCAAGATACGCAGTATTTT
cdr3_aa: CSVEAYQDTQYF

clone_size: .
cdr3_length: 13
v_call: TRBV18
j_call: TRBJ2-7
d_call: .
cdr3_nt: TGTGCCAGCTGCTCTATGGAGGGCTACGAGCAGTACTTC
cdr3_aa: CASCSMEGYEQYF

clone_size: .
cdr3_length: 16
v_call: TRBV7-6
j_call: TRBJ2-3
d_call: .
cdr3_nt: TGTGCCAGCAGCATTAACGGGGCCTCCAACACAGATACGCAGTATTTT
cdr3_aa: CASSINGASNTDTQYF

clone_size: once
cdr3_length: 14
v_call: TRBV5-1
j_call: TRBJ1-1
d_call: TRBD1
cdr3_nt: TGCGCCAGCAGCTCTCCCGGACAGGGCACTGAAGCTTTCTTT
cdr3_aa: CASSSPGQGTEAFF

clone_size: .
cdr3_length: 14
v_call: TRBV18
j_call: TRBJ2-7
d_call: .
cdr3_nt: TGTGCCAGCTCGGCCGGGACTGGCTCCTACGAGCAGTACTTC
cdr3_aa: CASSAGTGSYEQYF

clone_size: .
cdr3_length: 17
v_call: TRBV7-3
j_call: TRBJ1-5
d_call: TRBD1
cdr3_nt: TGTGCCAGCAGCTTAAACAGGGGTTACCGGGGAGGTCAGCCCCAGCATTTT
cdr3_aa: CASSLNRGYRGGQPQHF

clone_size: once
cdr3_length: 14
v_call: TRBV5-5
j_call: TRBJ2-5
d_call: .
cdr3_nt: TGTGCCAGCAGCTTATCTATTTCCGAAGAGACCCAGTACTTC
cdr3_aa: CASSLSISEETQYF

clone_size: .
cdr3_length: 14
v_call: TRBV6-1
j_call: TRBJ2-7
d_call: TRBD1
cdr3_nt: TGTGCCAGCAGAGCGGGACAGGGGATCTACGAGCAGTACTTC
cdr3_aa: CASRAGQGIYEQYF

clone_size: .
cdr3_length: 15
v_call: TRBV19
j_call: TRBJ1-5
d_call: .
cdr3_nt: TGTGCCAGTAGGACGGGACAAGGGAACAATCAGCCCCAGCATTTT
cdr3_aa: CASRTGQGNNQPQHF

clone_size: .
cdr3_length: 17
v_call: TRBV7-2
j_call: TRBJ1-2
d_call: .
cdr3_nt: TGTGCCAGCAGCTTAGTAATTGGGGGATTGATAAACTATGGCTACACCTTC
cdr3_aa: CASSLVIGGLINYGYTF

clone_size: .
cdr3_length: 15
v_call: TRBV5-1
j_call: TRBJ2-1
d_call: TRBD1
cdr3_nt: TGCGCCAGCAGCGCCGGGACAGGGAAGTACAATGAGCAGTTCTTC
cdr3_aa: CASSAGTGKYNEQFF

clone_size: .
cdr3_length: 13
v_call: TRBV27
j_call: TRBJ1-3
d_call: .
cdr3_nt: TGTGCCAGCAGTTTAGTCGGTGGAAACACCATATATTTT
cdr3_aa: CASSLVGGNTIYF

clone_size: .
cdr3_length: 15
v_call: TRBV7-6
j_call: TRBJ1-3
d_call: .
cdr3_nt: TGTGCCAGCAGTTCGAACCAGGCTCCTGGAAACACCATATATTTT
cdr3_aa: CASSSNQAPGNTIYF

clone_size: once
cdr3_length: 14
v_call: TRBV7-2
j_call: TRBJ2-1
d_call: .
cdr3_nt: TGTGCCAGCAGCCCGGGACCAGTGTACAATGAGCAGTTCTTC
cdr3_aa: CASSPGPVYNEQFF

clone_size: once
cdr3_length: 12
v_call: TRBV19
j_call: TRBJ2-7
d_call: .
cdr3_nt: TGTGCCAGTAGTACGAGGGATCGAGAGCAGTACTTC
cdr3_aa: CASSTRDREQYF

clone_size: few
cdr3_length: 19
v_call: TRBV14
j_call: TRBJ1-4
d_call: .
cdr3_nt: TGTGCCAGCAGCCAAGCAAACAGGAACAGAGCTTCAACTAATGAAAAACTGTTTTTT
cdr3_aa: CASSQANRNRASTNEKLFF

clone_size: .
cdr3_length: 16
v_call: TRBV7-9
j_call: TRBJ2-3
d_call: TRBD2
cdr3_nt: TGTGCCAGCAGCTTGGTCCGCGGGGGGGCCGCAGATACGCAGTATTTT
cdr3_aa: CASSLVRGGAADTQYF

clone_size: .
cdr3_length: 14
v_call: TRBV7-2
j_call: TRBJ1-2
d_call: .
cdr3_nt: TGTGCCAGCAGCTTAGCTAAAAAAGGCAATGGCTACACCTTC
cdr3_aa: CASSLAKKGNGYTF

clone_size: .
cdr3_length: 19
v_call: TRBV5-1
j_call: TRBJ2-1
d_call: .
cdr3_nt: .
cdr3_aa: CASTLSRGQFFGPGPDRFF

clone_size: .
cdr3_length: 12
v_call: TRBV10-1
j_call: TRBJ2-5
d_call: TRBD2
cdr3_nt: TGCGCCAGCAGCCCGGGAGGGGAGACCCAGTACTTC
cdr3_aa: CASSPGGETQYF

clone_size: .
cdr3_length: 15
v_call: TRBV5-4
j_call: TRBJ1-4
d_call: .
cdr3_nt: TGTGCCAGCAGCCTCTCGCTATCTCAAAATGAAAAACTGTTTTTT
cdr3_aa: CASSLSLSQNEKLFF

clone_size: .
cdr3_length: 11
v_call: TRBV30
j_call: TRBJ1-3
d_call: .
cdr3_nt: TGTGCCTGGGGGCGGGAAGACACCATATATTTT
cdr3_aa: CAWGREDTIYF

clone_size: .
cdr3_length: 14
v_call: TRBV7-8
j_call: TRBJ2-3
d_call: .
cdr3_nt: TGTGCCAGCAGCCCGGACGGATCCACAGATACGCAGTATTTT
cdr3_aa: CASSPDGSTDTQYF

clone_size: .
cdr3_length: 16
v_call: TRBV5-6
j_call: TRBJ1-2
d_call: .
cdr3_nt: TGTGCCAGCAGCTCCGAGCCCACGGATAGGGGCAGGGGCTACACCTTC
cdr3_aa: CASSSEPTDRGRGYTF

clone_size: .
cdr3_length: 14
v_call: TRBV27
j_call: TRBJ2-1
d_call: .
cdr3_nt: TGTGCCAGCGCGCGGAGGACCAACTACAATGAGCAGTTCTTC
cdr3_aa: CASARRTNYNEQFF

clone_size: .
cdr3_length: 15
v_call: TRBV30
j_call: TRBJ2-2
d_call: TRBD2
cdr3_nt: TGTGCCTGGAGTGTACTAGCGGGAACGTCCGGGGAGCTGTTTTTT
cdr3_aa: CAWSVLAGTSGELFF

clone_size: few
cdr3_length: 18
v_call: TRBV4-2
j_call: TRBJ2-3
d_call: TRBD2
cdr3_nt: TGTGCCAGCAGCTACCGGAGTGGGCTAGCGGGCAACACAGATACGCAGTATTTT
cdr3_aa: CASSYRSGLAGNTDTQYF

clone_size: .
cdr3_length: 15
v_call: TRBV19
j_call: TRBJ2-3
d_call: .
cdr3_nt: TGTGCCAGTACCCAGGGGGGTGCGGGCGGAGATACGCAGTATTTT
cdr3_aa: CASTQGGAGGDTQYF

clone_size: .
cdr3_length: 15
v_call: TRBV18
j_call: TRBJ1-2
d_call: TRBD1
cdr3_nt: TGTGCCAGCTCAACCCGGACAGGGGCCCTGTATGGCTACACCTTC
cdr3_aa: CASSTRTGALYGYTF

clone_size: .
cdr3_length: 14
v_call: TRBV7-9
j_call: TRBJ2-7
d_call: TRBD1
cdr3_nt: TGTGCCAGCAGCCCGGGACAGCCAGTCTACGAGCAGTACTTC
cdr3_aa: CASSPGQPVYEQYF

clone_size: .
cdr3_length: 15
v_call: TRBV15
j_call: TRBJ1-4
d_call: .
cdr3_nt: TGTGCCACCAGCAGAGATATAAGAACTAATGAAAAACTGTTTTTT
cdr3_aa: CATSRDIRTNEKLFF

clone_size: .
cdr3_length: 15
v_call: TRBV15
j_call: TRBJ2-3
d_call: .
cdr3_nt: TGTGCCACCAGCAGAGACGGGGGGCAGATAGATACGCAGTATTTT
cdr3_aa: CATSRDGGQIDTQYF

clone_size: .
cdr3_length: 14
v_call: TRBV5-1
j_call: TRBJ2-7
d_call: TRBD2
cdr3_nt: TGCGCCAGCAGGACTAGCGGATTACAAACCGAGCAGTACTTC
cdr3_aa: CASRTSGLQTEQYF

clone_size: few
cdr3_length: 15
v_call: TRBV27
j_call: TRBJ2-5
d_call: .
cdr3_nt: TGTGCCAGCAGTTTATCCGGGCTTGATCAAGAGACCCAGTACTTC
cdr3_aa: CASSLSGLDQETQYF

clone_size: .
cdr3_length: 16
v_call: TRBV30
j_call: TRBJ2-7
d_call: .
cdr3_nt: TGTGCCTGGCAAGGGAGGGGGCGCGTGGGGTCCTACGAGCAGTACTTC
cdr3_aa: CAWQGRGRVGSYEQYF

clone_size: .
cdr3_length: 15
v_call: TRBV18
j_call: TRBJ1-2
d_call: TRBD1
cdr3_nt: TGTGCCAGCTCACTCGGACAGGGATTCGACTATGGCTACACCTTC
cdr3_aa: CASSLGQGFDYGYTF

clone_size: .
cdr3_length: 14
v_call: TRBV11-2
j_call: TRBJ2-1
d_call: .
cdr3_nt: TGTGCCAGCAGCCCTGCGGCCCCCTACAATGAGCAGTTCTTC
cdr3_aa: CASSPAAPYNEQFF

clone_size: .
cdr3_length: 15
v_call: TRBV7-9
j_call: TRBJ2-3
d_call: .
cdr3_nt: TGTGCCAGCAGCCCCAGTCCCCCTAACACAGATACGCAGTATTTT
cdr3_aa: CASSPSPPNTDTQYF

clone_size: .
cdr3_length: 18
v_call: TRBV5-8
j_call: TRBJ2-6
d_call: TRBD1
cdr3_nt: TGTGCCAGCAGCTTACCCGGGGACAGGGGCTCTGGGGCCAACGTCCTGACTTTC
cdr3_aa: CASSLPGDRGSGANVLTF

clone_size: .
cdr3_length: 15
v_call: TRBV29-1
j_call: TRBJ2-3
d_call: .
cdr3_nt: TGCAGCGCTCCTGGAGGAGGGGGATCAACAGATACGCAGTATTTT
cdr3_aa: CSAPGGGGSTDTQYF

clone_size: few
cdr3_length: 14
v_call: TRBV5-1
j_call: TRBJ2-1
d_call: TRBD2
cdr3_nt: TGCGCCAGCAGCCTGACTAGCGGGAGCAATGAGCAGTTCTTC
cdr3_aa: CASSLTSGSNEQFF

clone_size: .
cdr3_length: 13
v_call: TRBV5-1
j_call: TRBJ2-1
d_call: .
cdr3_nt: TGCGCCAGCAGCTTGGTACCCGACAATGAGCAGTTCTTC
cdr3_aa: CASSLVPDNEQFF

clone_size: once
cdr3_length: 16
v_call: TRBV5-1
j_call: TRBJ2-3
d_call: TRBD2
cdr3_nt: TGCGCCAGCAGCGCCGGGCTAGCGGACTCCACAGATACGCAGTATTTT
cdr3_aa: CASSAGLADSTDTQYF

clone_size: .
cdr3_length: 14
v_call: TRBV29-1
j_call: TRBJ1-2
d_call: .
cdr3_nt: TGCAGCGTTGGAAGGCAGGAGCTTAACTATGGCTACACCTTC
cdr3_aa: CSVGRQELNYGYTF

clone_size: .
cdr3_length: 16
v_call: TRBV6-1
j_call: TRBJ2-3
d_call: TRBD2
cdr3_nt: TGTGCCAGCAGTGAAGGGAGCGGGAGCAGCACAGATACGCAGTATTTT
cdr3_aa: CASSEGSGSSTDTQYF

clone_size: .
cdr3_length: 13
v_call: TRBV7-2
j_call: TRBJ1-5
d_call: .
cdr3_nt: TGTGCCAGCAGCTCCCACGCGTCCCAGCCCCAGCATTTT
cdr3_aa: CASSSHASQPQHF

clone_size: .
cdr3_length: 14
v_call: TRBV28
j_call: TRBJ1-5
d_call: .
cdr3_nt: TGTGCCAGCAGTTTGACAGATACCTTACAGCCCCAGCATTTT
cdr3_aa: CASSLTDTLQPQHF